These 24 T cell receptor beta chains share one sample of origin, sequenced in a study of blood T cell repertoires in COVID-19. Produced via immunoSEQ multiplex PCR; TCRdb's table is partial and in-frame only. The sample holds 200,000 to 300,000 clones, more than 75% seen once. The sequencing sample was made of peripheral blood. All receptors derive from a middle-aged woman who had recovered from COVID-19.

This chain connects TRBV11-2 to TRBJ1-1; D might be TRBD1 (6 bases). Trimming shortened V by 3 bases and J by 1 base, and 12 bases separated the two germline ends. CDR1 is SGHAT, CDR2 FQNNGV, per germline. The CDR3 has 15 residues. This chain's CDR3 is CASSLPGTQNTEAFF. CDR3 in DNA: TGTGCCAGCAGCTTGCCCGGGACACAGAACACTGAAGCTTTCTTT. The full variable domain, in which reference TRBV11-2 and TRBJ1-1 provide the parts outside the CDR3, is EAGVAQSPRYKIIEKRQSVAFWCNPISGHATLYWYQQILGQGPKLLIQFQNNGVVDDSQLPKDRFSAERLKGVDSTLKIQPAKLEDSAVYLCASSLPGTQNTEAFFGQGTRLTVV.

This clone was seen a single time. The CDR3 carries no conserved terminal phenylalanine or tryptophan, so it likely arises from a read error. Because the CDR3's place on the DNA is in doubt, the DNA is left out and the CDR3 is given as listed by TCRdb. This rearrangement joins TRBV6-7 to TRBJ1-2. TRBV6-7 is classed as an ORF, of uncertain function. The CDR3 is 10 amino acids in total, end residues counted. The CDR3 sequence is CASSGTSDVL.

This chain uses TRBV4-1 with TRBJ2-3, with TRBD2 as a possible D gene (6 bases). Per germline, CDR1 MGHRA and CDR2 YSYEKL. This CDR3 spans 15 amino acids. The V end was cut by 0 bases, the J end by 5 bases, with 12 bases between. CDR3 DNA sequence: TGCGCCAGCAGCCAAGAAGACGGGAGTATAGATACGCAGTATTTT. Its translation is CASSQEDGSIDTQYF.

The chain recombines TRBV6-2 or TRBV6-3 with TRBJ2-7; TRBD2 matches 13 bases. Trimming took 5 bases from V and 3 from J; bases not matched to a gene: 7. There are 16 residues in the CDR3. Germline V gives CDR1 MNHEY, CDR2 SVGEGT. CDR3 DNA sequence: TGTGCCAGCAGTCCCCGGACTAGCGGGAGTAACTACGAGCAGTACTTC. It encodes CASSPRTSGSNYEQYF.

The genes are TRBV18 and TRBJ2-7; 7 positions match TRBD2. The CDR3 covers 13 residues. V shed 3 bases, J shed 7 bases, and the junction held 6 bases outside the gene matches. The germline V gene has CDR1 KGHSH and CDR2 LQKENI. The CDR3 DNA sequence: TGTGCCAGCTCACCTTCCGACGGGGGGGAGCAGTACTTC. Amino acid sequence: CASSPSDGGEQYF. The full variable domain, its missing parts supplied by reference TRBV18 and TRBJ2-7, is NAGVMQNPRHLVRRRGQEARLRCSPMKGHSHVYWYRQLPEEGLKFMVYLQKENIIDESGMPKERFSAEFPKEGPSILRIQQVVRGDSAAYFCASSPSDGGEQYFGPGTRLTVT.

This chain uses TRBV5-4 with TRBJ2-3; TRBD2 aligns across 7 bases. J gave up 1 base and V 4 bases, and 9 bases lay outside the gene matches. The V gene's germline CDR1 is SGHNT and CDR2 YYREEE (reference sequence). This CDR3 has 16 amino acids. The CDR3 DNA reads as TGTGCCAGCAGCGCGAAGGGGCTAGCGGGCACAGATACGCAGTATTTT. It codes for CASSAKGLAGTDTQYF.

The chain combines TRBV30 with TRBJ1-3; D is ambiguous. CDR3 length equals 12 residues. The germline V and J ends were trimmed by 2 bases and 1 base, with 3 bases remaining between them. Germline V gives CDR1 GTSNPN, CDR2 SVGIG (reference sequence). The CDR3 bases are TGTGCCTGGAGTCGGTCTGGAAACACCATATATTTT. The encoded protein is CAWSRSGNTIYF.

The chain couples TRBV6-6 to TRBJ1-1; no firm D call. With 0 bases removed from V and 10 bases from J, the gap between germline ends came to 6 bases. CDR1 and CDR2 from the germline V gene are MNHNY and SVGAGI (reference sequence). The CDR3 loop spans 11 amino acids. Here the CDR3 DNA reads TGTGCCAGCAGTTACTCGGCGGTAGCTTTCTTT. This sequence encodes CASSYSAVAFF.

The chain recombines TRBV7-3 with TRBJ2-3, with 7 bases identical to TRBD2. V was pared by 5 bases and J by 2 bases, with 13 bases of the junction left unmatched. This CDR3 comprises 17 residues. CDR1 and CDR2 (germline): SGHTA, FQGTGA. Here the CDR3 DNA reads TGTGCCAGCAGCCCCGCCACCCGCGGGGGTACCACAGATACGCAGTATTTT. Protein sequence: CASSPATRGGTTDTQYF.

The CDR3, as DNA: TGTGCCAGCAGCAGAACTAGCGGGAGGGGCGCCTACAATGAGCAGTTCTTC. It yields the protein CASSRTSGRGAYNEQFF. The chain combines TRBV9 with TRBJ2-1; 13 bases match TRBD2. V was clipped by 4 bases and J by 2 bases; unmatched bases: 6. Germline V lookup: CDR1 SGDLS, CDR2 YYNGEE. The CDR3 spans 17 residues.

The V call is TRBV19, the J call TRBJ2-3; possible D gene TRBD1, 6 bases. Trimming shortened V by 1 base and J by 0 bases, and 8 bases separated the two germline ends. This CDR3 region has 15 residues. The V gene's germline CDR1 is LNHDA and CDR2 SQIVND (reference sequence). CDR3: CASSIGRGSTDTQYF. CDR3 sequence (DNA): TGTGCCAGTAGTATAGGCAGGGGAAGCACAGATACGCAGTATTTT.

V is TRBV7-3 and J is TRBJ1-2; D may be TRBD1 (5 bases). This CDR3 has 13 residues. Germline-derived CDR1 and CDR2 are SGHTA and FQGTGA. Trimming shortened V by 6 bases and J by 8 bases, and 16 bases separated the two germline ends. CDR3 nucleotide sequence: TGTGCCAGCAGTCCCGGGCAGGGCGGAGGCTACACCTTC. Its protein is CASSPGQGGGYTF.

The chain joins TRBV18 to TRBJ1-2; 9 positions agree with TRBD1. This CDR3 is built from 16 residues. Unmatched junction bases numbered 12, after V lost 4 bases and J lost 6 bases. Germline loops: CDR1 KGHSH, CDR2 LQKENI. The CDR3 region has the DNA TGTGCCAGCTCACTAGGTCCCGGGACAGGGTTTAATGGCTACACCTTC. Protein sequence: CASSLGPGTGFNGYTF.

The V call is TRBV6-5, the J call TRBJ1-6; D is unclear. The ends were cut back, 6 bases at V and 7 bases at J, with 13 bases in the middle. The CDR3 runs 14 residues. The germline V gene encodes CDR1 MNHEY and CDR2 SVGAGI. This chain's CDR3 is CASRAGWANSPLHF. The CDR3 DNA reads as TGTGCCAGCAGGGCGGGGTGGGCGAATTCACCCCTCCACTTT.

CDR3 bases: TGTGCCAGCAGCCCTAGGACTTTGTTCGGGGAGCTGTTTTTT. Amino acid sequence: CASSPRTLFGELFF. V is TRBV3-1 (or the pseudogene TRBV3-2) and J is TRBJ2-2, with D maybe TRBD2 (5 bases). CDR1 and CDR2 from the germline V gene are LGHDT and YNNKEL (reference sequence). Trimming took 4 bases from V and 7 from J, leaving 13 bases between them. This CDR3 is built from 14 residues.

The chain couples TRBV30 to TRBJ2-1; D may be TRBD1 (6 bases). The germline gives CDR1 GTSNPN, CDR2 SVGIG (reference sequence). The CDR3 sequence is 15 residues long. Trimming removed 1 base from V and 11 bases from J, with 21 bases in between. CDR3 sequence: CAWSDGQPGPVKQFF. The CDR3 DNA is TGTGCCTGGAGTGACGGACAGCCCGGTCCGGTAAAGCAGTTCTTC.

The chain employs TRBV29-1 and TRBJ2-1; TRBD1 aligns across 8 bases. This CDR3 is 13 amino acids long. Germline loops: CDR1 SQVTM, CDR2 ANQGSEA. With 6 bases clipped from V and 7 bases from J, the junction kept 8 bases outside the gene matches. The CDR3 DNA reads TGCAGCGTCCCAGGACAGGGATGGAATGAGCAGTTCTTC. Protein product: CSVPGQGWNEQFF.

The chain links TRBV2 to TRBJ1-5, with D perhaps TRBD1 (5 bases). Germline lookup yields CDR1 SNHLY and CDR2 FYNNEI. This CDR3 is 15 amino acids long. Trimming left V 4 bases short and J 2 bases short, with 12 bases between. The CDR3 DNA reads TGTGCCAGCAGTGCCGCAATAGGGGGCAATCAGCCCCAGCATTTT. Translated: CASSAAIGGNQPQHF.

The chain is built from TRBV5-1 and TRBJ1-2, with 10 bases matching TRBD1. The CDR3 has 13 residues. Losses at the gene ends were 0 bases for V and 7 bases for J; bases not matched to a gene: 0. Germline-derived CDR1 and CDR2 are SGHRS and YFSETQ. The CDR3 region has the DNA TGCGCCAGCAGCTTGGGGGACAGGGGTGGCTACACCTTC. It codes for CASSLGDRGGYTF.

V is TRBV7-8 and J is TRBJ1-5, with D uncertain. V gave up 5 bases and J gave up 9 bases, with 14 bases separating them. Germline CDR1 reads SGHVS; CDR2 reads FQNEAQ. The CDR3 is 13 amino acids. CDR3 sequence (DNA): TGTGCCAGCAGCCCGGAGTCAGATCGGCCCCAGCATTTT. Its translation is CASSPESDRPQHF.

V and J are TRBV9 and TRBJ2-3; D gene uncertain. The V end lost 0 bases, the J end lost 0 bases, and 11 bases lay between the germline ends. In germline, CDR1 is SGDLS, CDR2 YYNGEE. The CDR3 length is 16 residues. CDR3 protein: CASSVGGGISTDTQYF. As DNA, the CDR3 is TGTGCCAGCAGCGTAGGAGGCGGAATTAGCACAGATACGCAGTATTTT.

J is TRBJ2-3 and V is TRBV2; a possible D gene is TRBD2 (6 bases). Deletions cut 1 base from V and 2 bases from J, with 10 bases between. The germline V gene has CDR1 SNHLY and CDR2 FYNNEI. CDR3 length equals 15 residues. The DNA for the CDR3 is TGTGCCAGCAGTGAAGGGGTAGCGGTCACAGATACGCAGTATTTT. It encodes CASSEGVAVTDTQYF.

The rearrangement uses TRBV6-2 or TRBV6-3 and TRBJ2-3, with D hard to call. V was pared by 4 bases and J by 2 bases, with 7 bases between. CDR1 is MNHEY, CDR2 SVGEGT, per germline. CDR3 size: 13 residues. Written as DNA, the CDR3 is TGTGCCAGCAGTTTTCCCCACACAGATACGCAGTATTTT. It specifies CASSFPHTDTQYF.

This chain uses TRBV18 with TRBJ2-2; TRBD2 matches at 10 bases. Germline CDR1 reads KGHSH; CDR2 reads LQKENI. This CDR3 has 16 residues. The V segment lost 6 bases and the J segment 3 bases; nucleotides outside the gene matches: 7. CDR3 DNA: TGTGCCAGCTCGCCGGGACTAGCGTTTGACACCGGGGAGCTGTTTTTT. Translating gives CASSPGLAFDTGELFF.